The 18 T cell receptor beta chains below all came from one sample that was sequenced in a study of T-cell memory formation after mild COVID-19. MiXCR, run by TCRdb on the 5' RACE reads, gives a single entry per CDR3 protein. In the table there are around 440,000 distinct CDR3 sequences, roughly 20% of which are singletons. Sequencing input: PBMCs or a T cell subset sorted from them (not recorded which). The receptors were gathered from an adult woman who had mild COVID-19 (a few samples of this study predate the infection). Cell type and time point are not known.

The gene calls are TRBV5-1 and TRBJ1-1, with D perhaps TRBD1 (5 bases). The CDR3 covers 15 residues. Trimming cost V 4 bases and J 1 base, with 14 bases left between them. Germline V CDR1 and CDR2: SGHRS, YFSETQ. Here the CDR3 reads CASSLHAQGNTEAFF. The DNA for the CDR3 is TGCGCCAGCAGCCTTCACGCCCAGGGGAACACTGAAGCTTTCTTT.

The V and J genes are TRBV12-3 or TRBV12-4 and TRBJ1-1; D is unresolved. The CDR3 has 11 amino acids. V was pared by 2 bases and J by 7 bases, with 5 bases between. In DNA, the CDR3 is TGTGCCAGCAGTTTAAGTAGTGAAGCTTTCTTT. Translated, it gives CASSLSSEAFF.

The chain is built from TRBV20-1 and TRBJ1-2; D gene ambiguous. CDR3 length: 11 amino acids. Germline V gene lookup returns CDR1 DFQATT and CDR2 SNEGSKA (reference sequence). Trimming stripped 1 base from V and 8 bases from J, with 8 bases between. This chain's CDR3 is CSARALRGYTF. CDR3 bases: TGCAGTGCTAGAGCCCTGAGGGGCTACACCTTC.

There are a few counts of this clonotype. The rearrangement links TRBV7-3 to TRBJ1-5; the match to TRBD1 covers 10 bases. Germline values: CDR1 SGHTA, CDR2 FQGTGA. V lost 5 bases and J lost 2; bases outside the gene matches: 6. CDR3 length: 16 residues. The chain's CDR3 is CASSEKGQGCNQPQHF. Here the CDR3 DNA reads TGTGCCAGCAGCGAGAAGGGACAGGGGTGCAATCAGCCCCAGCATTTT.

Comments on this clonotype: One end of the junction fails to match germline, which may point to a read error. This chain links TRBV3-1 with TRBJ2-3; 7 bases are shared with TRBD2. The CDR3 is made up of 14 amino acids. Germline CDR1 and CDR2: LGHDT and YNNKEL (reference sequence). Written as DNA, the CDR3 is TGTGCCAGCAGCCGGGAGACTAGCCGAGATACGCGGTATTTT. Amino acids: CASSRETSRDTRYF.

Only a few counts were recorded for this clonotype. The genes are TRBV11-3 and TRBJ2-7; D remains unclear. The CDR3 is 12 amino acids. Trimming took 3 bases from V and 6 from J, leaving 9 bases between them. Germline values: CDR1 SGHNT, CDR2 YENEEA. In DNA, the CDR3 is TGTGCCAGCAGCTTGACTCTCATCGAGCAGTACTTC. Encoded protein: CASSLTLIEQYF.

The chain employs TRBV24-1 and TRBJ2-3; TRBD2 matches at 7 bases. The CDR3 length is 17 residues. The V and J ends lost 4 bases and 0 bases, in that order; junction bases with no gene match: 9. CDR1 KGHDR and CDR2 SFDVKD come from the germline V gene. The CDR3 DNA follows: TGTGCCACCAGTGACCCCGGAGATAGCGGGAGCACAGATACGCAGTATTTT. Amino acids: CATSDPGDSGSTDTQYF.

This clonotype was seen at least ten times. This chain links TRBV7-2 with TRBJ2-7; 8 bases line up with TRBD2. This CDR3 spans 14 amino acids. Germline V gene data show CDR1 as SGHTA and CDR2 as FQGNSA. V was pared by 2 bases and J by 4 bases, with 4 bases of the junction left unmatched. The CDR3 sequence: CASSLMASGYEQYF. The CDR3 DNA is TGTGCCAGCAGCTTAATGGCTAGCGGGTACGAGCAGTACTTC. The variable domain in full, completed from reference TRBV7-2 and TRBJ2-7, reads GAGVSQSPSNKVTEKGKDVELRCDPISGHTALYWYRQSLGQGLEFLIYFQGNSAPDKSGLPSDRFSAERTGGSVSTLTIQRTQQEDSAVYLCASSLMASGYEQYFGPGTRLTVT.

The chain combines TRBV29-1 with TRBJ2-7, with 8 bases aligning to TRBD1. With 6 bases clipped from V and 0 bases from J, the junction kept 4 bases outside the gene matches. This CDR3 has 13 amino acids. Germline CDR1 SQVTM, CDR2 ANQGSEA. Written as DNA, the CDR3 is TGCAGCGTGTCGACAGGGGCCTCCTACGAGCAGTACTTC. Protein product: CSVSTGASYEQYF.

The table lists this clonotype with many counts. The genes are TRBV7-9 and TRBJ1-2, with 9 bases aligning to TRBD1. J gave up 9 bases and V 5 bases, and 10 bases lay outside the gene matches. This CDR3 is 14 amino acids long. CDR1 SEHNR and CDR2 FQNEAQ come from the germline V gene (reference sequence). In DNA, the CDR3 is TGTGCCAGCAGCCCCAGGGACAGGGAAAGGAGCTACACCTTC. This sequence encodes CASSPRDRERSYTF.

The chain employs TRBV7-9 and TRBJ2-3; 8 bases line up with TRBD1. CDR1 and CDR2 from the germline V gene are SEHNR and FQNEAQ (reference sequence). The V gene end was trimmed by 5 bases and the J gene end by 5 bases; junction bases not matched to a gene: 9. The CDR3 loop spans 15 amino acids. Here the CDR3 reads CASSIRTGMGDTQYF. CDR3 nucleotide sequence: TGTGCCAGCAGCATCCGGACAGGGATGGGAGATACGCAGTATTTT.

The CDR3 coding sequence is TGTGCCAGCAGCCCGACTGGGGGGACGGAACATGGGGAGCAGTTCTTC. This encodes CASSPTGGTEHGEQFF. The chain joins TRBV7-2 to TRBJ2-1; D might be TRBD2 (6 bases). Trimming left V 5 bases short and J 10 bases short, with 24 bases between. This CDR3 contains 16 residues. Germline V gene lookup returns CDR1 SGHTA and CDR2 FQGNSA.

The CDR3 here is CASSRPREAPTDEQFF. CDR3 nucleotide sequence: TGTGCCAGCAGCCGCCCCAGAGAGGCCCCGACTGATGAGCAGTTCTTC. The rearrangement joins TRBV7-8 to TRBJ2-1; D is unclear. The CDR3 has 16 residues. V was shortened by 5 bases and J by 8 bases, with 22 bases between the two germline ends. Per the germline V gene, CDR1 is SGHVS and CDR2 is FQNEAQ.

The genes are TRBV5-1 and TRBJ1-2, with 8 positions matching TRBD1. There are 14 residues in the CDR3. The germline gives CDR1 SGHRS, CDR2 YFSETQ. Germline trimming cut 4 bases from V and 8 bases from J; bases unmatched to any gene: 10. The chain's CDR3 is CASSLMDRAEGYTF. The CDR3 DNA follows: TGCGCCAGCAGCCTGATGGACAGGGCGGAGGGCTACACCTTC. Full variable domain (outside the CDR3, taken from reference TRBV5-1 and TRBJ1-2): KAGVTQTPRYLIKTRGQQVTLSCSPISGHRSVSWYQQTPGQGLQFLFEYFSETQRNKGNFPGRFSGRQFSNSRSEMNVSTLELGDSALYLCASSLMDRAEGYTFGSGTRLTVV.

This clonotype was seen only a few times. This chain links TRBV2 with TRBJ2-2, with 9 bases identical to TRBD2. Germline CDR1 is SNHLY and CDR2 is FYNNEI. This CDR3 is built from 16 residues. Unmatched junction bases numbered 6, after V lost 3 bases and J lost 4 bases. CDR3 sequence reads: CASSDPGTSFTGELFF. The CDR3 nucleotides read TGTGCCAGCAGTGATCCGGGGACTAGCTTCACCGGGGAGCTGTTTTTT.

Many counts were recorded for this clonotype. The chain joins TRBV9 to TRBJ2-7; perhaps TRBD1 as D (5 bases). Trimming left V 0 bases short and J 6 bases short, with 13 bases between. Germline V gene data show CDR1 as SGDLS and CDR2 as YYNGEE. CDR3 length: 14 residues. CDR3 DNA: TGTGCCAGCAGCGTAGAACCCAAGGGGTCCGAGCAGTACTTC. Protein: CASSVEPKGSEQYF.

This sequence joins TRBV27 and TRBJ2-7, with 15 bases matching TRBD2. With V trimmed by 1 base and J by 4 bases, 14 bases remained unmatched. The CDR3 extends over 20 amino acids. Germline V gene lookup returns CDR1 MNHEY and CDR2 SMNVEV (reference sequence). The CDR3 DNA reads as TGTGCCAGCAGTTTATTTCCCCAAGGACTAGCGGGAGGGCCAGGGTACGAGCAGTACTTC. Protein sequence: CASSLFPQGLAGGPGYEQYF.

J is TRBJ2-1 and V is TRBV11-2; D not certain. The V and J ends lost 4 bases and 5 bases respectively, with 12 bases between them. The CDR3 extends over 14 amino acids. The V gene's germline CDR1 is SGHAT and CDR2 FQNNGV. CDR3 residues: CASSSPSFHNEQFF. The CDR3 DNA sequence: TGTGCCAGCAGCTCCCCGTCGTTCCACAATGAGCAGTTCTTC.